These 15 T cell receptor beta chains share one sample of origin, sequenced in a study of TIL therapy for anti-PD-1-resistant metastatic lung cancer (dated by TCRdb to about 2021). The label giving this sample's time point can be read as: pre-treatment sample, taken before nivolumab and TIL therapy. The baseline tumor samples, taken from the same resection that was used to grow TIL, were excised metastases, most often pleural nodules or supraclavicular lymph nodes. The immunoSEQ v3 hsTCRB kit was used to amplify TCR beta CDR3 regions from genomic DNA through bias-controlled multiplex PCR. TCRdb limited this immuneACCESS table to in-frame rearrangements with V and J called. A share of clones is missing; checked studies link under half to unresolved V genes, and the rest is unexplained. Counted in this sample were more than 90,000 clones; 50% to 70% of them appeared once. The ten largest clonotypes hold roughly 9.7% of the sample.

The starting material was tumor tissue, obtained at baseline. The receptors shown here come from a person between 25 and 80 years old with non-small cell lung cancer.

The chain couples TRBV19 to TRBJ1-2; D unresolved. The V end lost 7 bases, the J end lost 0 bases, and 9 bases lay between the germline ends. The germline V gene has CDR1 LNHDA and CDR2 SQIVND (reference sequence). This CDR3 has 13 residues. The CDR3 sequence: CASTARPNYGYTF. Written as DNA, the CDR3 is TGTGCCAGTACGGCCAGACCTAACTATGGCTACACCTTC.

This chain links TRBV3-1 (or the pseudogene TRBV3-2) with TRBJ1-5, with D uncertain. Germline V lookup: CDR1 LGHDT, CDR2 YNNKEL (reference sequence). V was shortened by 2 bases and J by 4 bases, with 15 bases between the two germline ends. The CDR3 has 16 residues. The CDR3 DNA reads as TGTGCCAGCAGCCAAAGGGATACCGGGCGGAATCAGCCCCAGCATTTT. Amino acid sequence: CASSQRDTGRNQPQHF.

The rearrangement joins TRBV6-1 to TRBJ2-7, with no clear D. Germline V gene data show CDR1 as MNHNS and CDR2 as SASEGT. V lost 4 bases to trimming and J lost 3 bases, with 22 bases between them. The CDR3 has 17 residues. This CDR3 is CASSAHQGSADIYEQYF. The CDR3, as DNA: TGTGCCAGCAGTGCCCATCAAGGATCGGCCGATATCTACGAGCAGTACTTC.

The chain's CDR3 is CASSTTPSSYNEQFF. CDR3 nucleotides: TGTGCCAGCAGCACCACTCCTAGCTCCTACAATGAGCAGTTCTTC. The chain couples TRBV9 to TRBJ2-1, with D uncertain. Trimming cost V 4 bases and J 0 bases, with 11 bases left between them. Per germline, CDR1 SGDLS and CDR2 YYNGEE. The CDR3 loop spans 15 amino acids. Combining the CDR3 with reference TRBV9 and TRBJ2-1 gives the whole variable domain DSGVTQTPKHLITATGQRVTLRCSPRSGDLSVYWYQQSLDQGLQFLIQYYNGEERAKGNILERFSAQQFPDLHSELNLSSLELGDSALYFCASSTTPSSYNEQFFGPGTRLTVL.

CDR3: CASSWSRQPNQPQHF. For the CDR3, the DNA is TGTGCCAGCAGTTGGTCTCGGCAGCCGAATCAGCCCCAGCATTTT. This rearrangement joins TRBV27 to TRBJ1-5; D not resolved. V lost 4 bases and J 4 bases, leaving 14 bases between the germline ends. This CDR3 has 15 residues. Per germline, CDR1 MNHEY and CDR2 SMNVEV (reference sequence).

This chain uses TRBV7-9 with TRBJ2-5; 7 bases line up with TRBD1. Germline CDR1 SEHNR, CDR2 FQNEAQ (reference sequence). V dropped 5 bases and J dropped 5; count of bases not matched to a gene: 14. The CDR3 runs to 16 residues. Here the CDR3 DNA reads TGTGCCAGCAGCCCGAGGGACAGTTGGTTTCAGGAGACCCAGTACTTC. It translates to CASSPRDSWFQETQYF.

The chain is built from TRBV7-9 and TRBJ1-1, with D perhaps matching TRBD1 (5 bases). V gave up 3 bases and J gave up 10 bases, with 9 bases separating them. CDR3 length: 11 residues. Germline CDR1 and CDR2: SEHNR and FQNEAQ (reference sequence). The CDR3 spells CASSFQGGAFF. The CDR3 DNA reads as TGTGCCAGCAGCTTCCAGGGCGGAGCTTTCTTT.

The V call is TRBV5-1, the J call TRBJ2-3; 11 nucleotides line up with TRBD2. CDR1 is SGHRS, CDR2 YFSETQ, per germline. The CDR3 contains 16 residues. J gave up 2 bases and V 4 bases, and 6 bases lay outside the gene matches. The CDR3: CASSPPGLADTDTQYF. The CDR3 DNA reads TGCGCCAGCAGCCCACCGGGACTAGCGGACACAGATACGCAGTATTTT.

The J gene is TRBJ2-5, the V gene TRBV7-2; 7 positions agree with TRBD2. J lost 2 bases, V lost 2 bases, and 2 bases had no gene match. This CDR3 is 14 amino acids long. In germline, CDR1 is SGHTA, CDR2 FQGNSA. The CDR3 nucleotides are TGTGCCAGCAGCTTAAATAGCGGGCAAGAGACCCAGTACTTC. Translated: CASSLNSGQETQYF.

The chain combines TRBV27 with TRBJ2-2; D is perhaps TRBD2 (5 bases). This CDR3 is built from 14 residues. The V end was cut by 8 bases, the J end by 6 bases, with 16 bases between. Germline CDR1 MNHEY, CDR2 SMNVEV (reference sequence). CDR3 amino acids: CASWTGSFAGELFF. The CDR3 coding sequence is TGTGCCAGCTGGACTGGTAGTTTTGCCGGGGAGCTGTTTTTT.

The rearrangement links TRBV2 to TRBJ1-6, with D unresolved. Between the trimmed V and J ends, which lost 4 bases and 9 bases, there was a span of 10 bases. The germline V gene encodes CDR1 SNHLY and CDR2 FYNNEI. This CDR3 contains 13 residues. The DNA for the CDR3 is TGTGCCAGCAGTGGTCCAGGATTTTCACCCCTCCACTTT. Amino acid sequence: CASSGPGFSPLHF.

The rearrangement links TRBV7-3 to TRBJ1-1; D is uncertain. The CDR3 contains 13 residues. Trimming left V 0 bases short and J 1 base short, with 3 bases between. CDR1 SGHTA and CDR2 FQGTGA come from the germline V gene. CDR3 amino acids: CASSLTGNTEAFF. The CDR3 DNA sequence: TGTGCCAGCAGCTTAACTGGGAACACTGAAGCTTTCTTT.

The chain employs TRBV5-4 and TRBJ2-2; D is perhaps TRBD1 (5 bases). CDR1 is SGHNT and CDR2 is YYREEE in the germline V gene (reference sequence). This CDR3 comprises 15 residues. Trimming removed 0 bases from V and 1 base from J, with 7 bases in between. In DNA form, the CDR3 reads TGTGCCAGCAGCTTGGGACAGAAGAACACCGGGGAGCTGTTTTTT. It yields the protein CASSLGQKNTGELFF.

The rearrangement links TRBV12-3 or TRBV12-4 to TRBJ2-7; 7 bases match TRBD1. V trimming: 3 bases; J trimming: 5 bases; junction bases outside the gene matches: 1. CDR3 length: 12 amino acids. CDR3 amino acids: CASSFTGDEQYF. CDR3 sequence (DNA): TGTGCCAGCAGTTTCACAGGGGACGAGCAGTACTTC.

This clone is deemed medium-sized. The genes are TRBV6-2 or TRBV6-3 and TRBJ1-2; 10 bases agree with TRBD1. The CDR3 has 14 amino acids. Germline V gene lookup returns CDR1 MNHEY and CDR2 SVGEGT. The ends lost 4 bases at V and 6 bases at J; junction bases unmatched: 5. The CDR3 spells CASSWDRGSNGYTF. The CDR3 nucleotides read TGTGCCAGCAGTTGGGACAGGGGAAGCAATGGCTACACCTTC.